This T cell receptor (beta chain) was captured by sequencing in a study of blood T cell repertoires in COVID-19. The wider study: Samples representing acute and convalescent COVID-19 were sourced from the United States, Italy and Spain. PBMCs, B-cell-depleted T cells, or T cells provided the cDNA or gDNA that made up the material.

The CDR3 covers 19 residues. The ends lost 0 bases at V and 5 bases at J; junction bases unmatched: 16. Germline V lookup: CDR1 LGHDT, CDR2 YNNKEL (reference sequence). Authors' analysis steps: Amplifying reference gene primers gave estimates of nucleated cell counts. Produced via immunoSEQ multiplex PCR; TCRdb's table is partial and in-frame only. V, J and clone size were drawn from that table, and D and trimming were deduced from the DNA. Seen here are 25,000 to 30,000 clones, roughly 76% observed once, and the top ten hold about 40%. The sequenced sample consisted of peripheral blood. This TCR was sampled from a man between 70 and 80 years old with acute or convalescent COVID-19. The chain employs TRBV3-1 (or the pseudogene TRBV3-2) and TRBJ2-1, with 7 bases that match TRBD1. The CDR3, as DNA: TGTGCCAGCAGCCAAGATCCCCCGAGAATAGACAGGGCCAACAATGAGCAGTTCTTC. Amino acid sequence: CASSQDPPRIDRANNEQFF.